This TCR beta chain was recovered during a study of regulatory and conventional T cells in RAG deficiency. Points from the study as a whole: Patient subsets had shorter CDR3s; Omenn Treg-Tconv overlap exceeded 75%. Treg unique TCR beta sequences were about 100-fold fewer in Omenn syndrome and CID/AS patients than controls. RAG-deficient patients showed markedly lower Shannon entropy and higher Simpson indices than control T-cell subsets.

Turning to this clone: The antigen remains undetermined.

Conventional CD4+ T cells were sorted from blood as CD25-low CD127-high cells. Trimming removed 4 bases at V and 3 bases at J, with 21 bases between. The CDR3 length is 16 residues. Germline-derived CDR1 and CDR2 are GTSNPN and SVGIG (reference sequence). Data came from immunoSEQ multiplex PCR; TCRdb stores just in-frame clones and leaves some out. The data hold approximately 30,000 clones, with 96% observed a single time. The sample was also reused in another study, on regulatory T cells. That paper notes: Amplification used 52 TRBV primers and 13 TRBJ primers.

This clonotype was sampled from a human donor in good health. The V gene is TRBV30, the J gene TRBJ1-1; no clear D gene. Sequenced material: CD25- CD4+ T cells sorted from blood. The CDR3 sequence: CAWNPWRAFGDTEAFF. The CDR3, as DNA: TGTGCCTGGAACCCTTGGAGGGCGTTTGGGGACACTGAAGCTTTCTTT.